This record looks at one TCR beta chain sequence and its context. Its cognate antigen is unknown. The germline V gene encodes CDR1 SNHLY and CDR2 FYNNEI. The CDR3 consists of 17 residues. V dropped 6 bases and J dropped 5; count of bases not matched to a gene: 13. This sample was taken from a study of graft-versus-host responses after intestinal transplantation. Study context: Recipients had multivisceral, liver-intestinal, or isolated intestinal transplants. Each patient got anti-thymocyte globulin induction, then tacrolimus and steroids for two to four years. Study-wide results and caveats: Recipient marrow showed GvH clones, some seen first in ileum or blood. Graft-donor T cell macrochimerism coincided with high graft-versus-host to host-versus-graft clonal ratios in allografts.

Libraries were prepared by immunoSEQ multiplex PCR; TCRdb keeps only in-frame clonotypes and omits some of them. The data contain some 110,000 clones, more than 90% of them singletons. J is TRBJ2-3 and V is TRBV2; 11 bases map to TRBD2. Sequences were derived from unstimulated CD4+ T cells sorted from spleen or lymph node cells, sampled before transplant. The origin of this receptor is a human donor who was the organ donor for an intestinal transplant. The CDR3 region has the DNA TGTGCCAGCAGCAAAGAGGTCTTAGCGGGAGGGATAGATACGCAGTATTTT. This gives the protein CASSKEVLAGGIDTQYF.